This note documents a single T cell receptor beta chain sequence. Its antigen is not identified. This sample stems from a study of blood T cells in healthy people across ages. Across the study: Capture by template switching was about one barcoded beta molecule per two T cells.

Study-level results: Diversity figures based on one million T cells were deemed too low. Researchers said unsorted PBMCs prevented a conclusive naive versus antigen-experienced comparison.

The use of a sample-barcoded 5' primer and a J-beta primer mix characterized a second PCR of roughly 7 to 11 cycles. MiXCR, applied by TCRdb to the 5' RACE reads, yields one record per CDR3 protein. The sample shows more than 650,000 distinct CDR3 sequences, about 20% of them seen only once. The TCR sequence derives from a man between 65 and 85 years old in good health. The sequencing sample was made of blood.

The CDR3 DNA follows: TGTGCCAGTAGTCCAGCCGTAGGGGGCTCTGGCAATGAGCAGTTCTTC. This gives the protein CASSPAVGGSGNEQFF. The chain has TRBV19 and TRBJ2-1, with 7 bases matching TRBD1. Trimming cost V 5 bases and J 6 bases; bases outside gene matches: 13. The germline CDR1 and CDR2 sequences are LNHDA and SQIVND (reference sequence). CDR3 length equals 16 residues.